This is a list of T cell receptor beta chains from one sample in a study of naive and memory T cell subsets. One entry per CDR3 protein results from TCRdb running MiXCR on the UMI-ligation and nested PCR reads. The table lists some 110,000 distinct CDR3 sequences, 35% to 45% of them singletons. Material: central memory CD4+ T cells from blood. The receptors shown here come from a human donor in good health. Each CDR3 is given with its conserved first and last residue. D genes are given only for firm matches. The size field is filled for only some rows; it gives once, few, many or a size class.

TRBV18	TRBJ1-5	few	-	TGTGCCAGCTCACCACGATCGGGGAATCAGCCCCAGCATTTT	CASSPRSGNQPQHF
TRBV27	TRBJ2-1	few	-	TGTGCCAGCACCTCCCGAGGTGGCGTCCATGAGCAGTTCTTC	CASTSRGGVHEQFF
TRBV29-1	TRBJ2-7	few	TRBD1	TGCAGCGTTCTCCGGGACAGGGGCTACGAGCAGTACTTC	CSVLRDRGYEQYF
TRBV6-2/TRBV6-3	TRBJ1-1	-	TRBD1	TGTGCCAGCAGTTACTCGACAGGGTTCGGCACTGAAGCTTTCTTT	CASSYSTGFGTEAFF
TRBV5-1	TRBJ1-1	-	-	TGCGCCAGCAGCTTGAATCGACGATCCACTGAAGCTTTCTTT	CASSLNRRSTEAFF
TRBV20-1	TRBJ1-2	few	-	TGCAGTGCTTCGATAACAGGAAGCTATGGCTACACCTTC	CSASITGSYGYTF
TRBV25-1	TRBJ1-4	-	TRBD1	TGTGCCAGCAGTGAAAGGCGACAGGGGACTAATGAAAAACTGTTTTTT	CASSERRQGTNEKLFF
TRBV18	TRBJ2-2	few	-	TGTGCCAGCTCAGGACAGAACACCGGGGAGCTGTTTTTT	CASSGQNTGELFF
TRBV29-1	TRBJ2-4	few	-	TGCAGCGCAAGATTCCTAGCAGCCAAAAACATTCAGTACTTC	CSARFLAAKNIQYF
TRBV6-5	TRBJ1-1	few	-	TGTGCCAGCAGTGCCCCCGGGCACACTGAAGCTTTCTTT	CASSAPGHTEAFF
TRBV6-5	TRBJ2-2	-	TRBD2	TGTGCCAGCTGTGGTACTAGCGGGAGGGCCTTCACCGGGGAGCTGTTTTTT	CASCGTSGRAFTGELFF
TRBV20-1	TRBJ1-5	-	-	TGCAGTGCTTCCCTCAGGTCAGGAAACAATCAGCCCCAGCATTTT	CSASLRSGNNQPQHF
TRBV6-5	TRBJ2-7	-	-	TGTGCCAGCAGTTACGGGGGTCACGAGCAGTACTTC	CASSYGGHEQYF
TRBV3-1	TRBJ1-1	few	TRBD1	TGTGCCAGCAGCCACAGACAGGGCGGTGAAGCTTTCTTT	CASSHRQGGEAFF
TRBV20-1	TRBJ2-2	-	TRBD2	TGCAGTGCTAGCCCGACTAGCGGGGGGACGAAGAACACCGGGGAGCTGTTTTTT	CSASPTSGGTKNTGELFF
TRBV5-1	TRBJ1-1	few	-	TGCGCCAGCAGTCCCACGGGGTTCACTGAAGCTTTCTTT	CASSPTGFTEAFF
TRBV19	TRBJ1-5	few	-	TGTGCCACCCCCTTCCTCCCGACCCTATGCAATCAGCCCCAGCATTTT	CATPFLPTLCNQPQHF
TRBV2	TRBJ2-3	-	TRBD2	TGTGCCAGCAGGGGGTCTAGCGGGAGAGCAGATACGCAGTATTTT	CASRGSSGRADTQYF
TRBV12-3/TRBV12-4	TRBJ2-1	few	-	TGTGCCAGCAGCCCTATGGCGGGGACCTACAATGAGCAGTTCTTC	CASSPMAGTYNEQFF